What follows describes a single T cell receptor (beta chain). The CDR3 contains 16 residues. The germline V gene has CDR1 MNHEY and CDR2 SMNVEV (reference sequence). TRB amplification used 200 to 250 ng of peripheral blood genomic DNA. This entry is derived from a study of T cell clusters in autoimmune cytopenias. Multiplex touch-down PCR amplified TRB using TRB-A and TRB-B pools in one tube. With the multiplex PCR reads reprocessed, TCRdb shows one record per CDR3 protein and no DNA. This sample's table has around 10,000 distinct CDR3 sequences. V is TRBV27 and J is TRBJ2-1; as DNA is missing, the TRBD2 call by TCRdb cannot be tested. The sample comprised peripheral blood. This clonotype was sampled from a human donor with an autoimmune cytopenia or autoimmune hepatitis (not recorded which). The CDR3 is CASSLWGASGNYEQFF.